The clone carrying this T cell receptor (beta chain) has more than one count but fewer than ten. Its target is unknown. Only in-frame clones appear in the TCRdb table, and some are missing; sequencing was by immunoSEQ multiplex PCR. The sample records about 680,000 clones, around four fifths being singletons. These data come from a study of shared clonotypes between healthy human individuals. Overall study: Per-donor plates numbered three CD4 naive, three CD4 memory, two CD8 naive and one CD8 memory. Findings of the study overall: Rarefaction curves obtained for sorted subsets showed sequencing incomplete despite large depth. Naive CD4 clonotype sharing across a few donors was around 5.5%.

Trimming shortened V by 3 bases and J by 3 bases, and 12 bases separated the two germline ends. The CDR3 spans 15 residues. CDR1 and CDR2 (germline): MDHEN, SYDVKM. The rearrangement uses TRBV28 and TRBJ2-1; possibly TRBD2 for D (6 bases). The sequence came from a woman in her twenties or thirties in good health. The sample taken for sequencing was memory CD4+ T cells sorted from blood. The subset denotes: CD45RA-negative fraction. Here the CDR3 reads CASSFSGRDYNEQFF. The CDR3 DNA is TGTGCCAGCAGTTTTTCAGGGCGGGACTACAATGAGCAGTTCTTC. Combining the CDR3 with reference TRBV28 and TRBJ2-1 gives the whole variable domain DVKVTQSSRYLVKRTGEKVFLECVQDMDHENMFWYRQDPGLGLRLIYFSYDVKMKEKGDIPEGYSVSREKKERFSLILESASTNQTSMYLCASSFSGRDYNEQFFGPGTRLTVL.